Here is one T cell receptor beta chain with its context. Its antigen remains unknown. The source of the sample is a study of blood T cells in healthy people across ages. Study results and limitations: Considered underestimates were the diversity estimates obtained from one million T cells.

Looked up from germline, CDR1 is WNHNN and CDR2 is SYGVQD (reference sequence). The ends lost 5 bases at V and 3 bases at J; junction bases unmatched: 18. The CDR3 consists of 18 residues. Through a sample-barcoded 5' primer and a J-beta primer mix, a second PCR was run for roughly 7 to 11 cycles. Each cDNA molecule received a tag from a template-switch adaptor that had 12 random nucleotides. Every sample gave at least 3 million paired-end reads containing CDR3. In TCRdb, the 5' RACE reads were re-called with MiXCR into one record per CDR3 protein. The data contain under 2,000,000 distinct CDR3 sequences, roughly 49% of them singletons.

The chain links TRBV10-1 to TRBJ2-7, with TRBD1 matching 8 bases. The clonotype originates from a woman aged 40 to 50 in good health. Material: blood. The CDR3 nucleotides read TGCGCCAGCAGTTCACCGAATTCAGGGGGCGCAGGCGTCTACGAGCAGTACTTC. Translating it yields CASSSPNSGGAGVYEQYF.